These T cell receptor beta chains were read from a single sample in a study of early T cells in non-severe SARS-CoV-2 infection. TCRdb passed the 5' RACE reads through MiXCR, listing each CDR3 protein once. The data hold some 30,000 distinct CDR3 sequences, with about 4.5% observed a single time. The sample was whole blood. Receptor source: an adult who was a healthcare worker with PCR-confirmed SARS-CoV-2 infection or an uninfected control (not recorded which). Each CDR3 is given with its conserved first and last residue. A D gene is named only where the DNA matches it firmly. Expanded clones get a size class; other rows say once, few or many, or leave the size out.

size	V	J	D	DNA	CDR3
many	TRBV5-1	TRBJ1-4	-	TGCGCCAGCAGCTTGTGGGGAGGGCTGACGACTAATGAAAAACTGTTTTTT	CASSLWGGLTTNEKLFF
many	TRBV20-1	TRBJ1-2	-	TGCAGTGCTAGAGATCAAACTAACTATGGCTACACCTTC	CSARDQTNYGYTF
many	TRBV30	TRBJ2-7	-	TGTGCCTGGAGTGTTGGGGTGTACGAGCAGTACTTC	CAWSVGVYEQYF
many	TRBV7-2	TRBJ1-5	-	TGTGCCAGCAGCTTATTGGGTTACGGGCAGCCCCAGCATTTT	CASSLLGYGQPQHF
many	TRBV12-3/TRBV12-4	TRBJ1-6	-	TGTGCCAGCAGTTGGGCAGGGAGCAATAATTCACCCCTCCACTTT	CASSWAGSNNSPLHF
many	TRBV5-1	TRBJ2-7	-	TGCGCCAGCAGCTTGGGGGGCGTCGGCAACGAGCAGTACTTC	CASSLGGVGNEQYF
-	TRBV7-6	TRBJ2-5	TRBD1	TGTGCCAGCAGCTTACTGACAGGGGATGAGACCCAGTACTTC	CASSLLTGDETQYF
-	TRBV5-6	TRBJ1-6	-	TGTGCCAGCAGCTTTTCTGGTGTCTGGTATAATTCACCCCTCCACTTT	CASSFSGVWYNSPLHF
few	TRBV2	TRBJ1-4	-	TGTGCTAGCAGGGGAGATCATGAAAAACTGTTTTTT	CASRGDHEKLFF
few	TRBV25-1	TRBJ2-7	-	TGTGCCAGCAGTGAAAGTTGGGAGCAGTACTTC	CASSESWEQYF
-	TRBV29-1	TRBJ2-5	-	TGCAGCTCAAATCATGGACAAGAGACCCAGTACTTC	CSSNHGQETQYF
many	TRBV5-1	TRBJ2-7	-	TGCGCCAGCAGCTTGTACGGAGTAGAGTCCTACGAGCAGTACTTC	CASSLYGVESYEQYF
many	TRBV7-8	TRBJ2-7	TRBD1	TGTGCCAGCAGCCTGGGACAGGGGGGTTCTCAGCCCTACGAGCAGTACTTC	CASSLGQGGSQPYEQYF
-	TRBV7-8	TRBJ2-5	-	TGTGCCAGCAGCCTATGGGACCGAACCCAAGAGACCCAGTACTTC	CASSLWDRTQETQYF
many	TRBV7-3	TRBJ2-7	-	TGTGCCAGCAGCCTAAGTGGTGCAGGGCCGGACGAGCAGTACTTC	CASSLSGAGPDEQYF
many	TRBV7-9	TRBJ2-1	TRBD2	TGTGCCAGCAGCCCTTCAGGGAGCGGGGGTTACAATGAGCAGTTCTTC	CASSPSGSGGYNEQFF
many	TRBV3-1	TRBJ1-1	TRBD1	TGTGCCAGCAGCCAACGGGACAGGGCGAACACTGAAGCTTTCTTT	CASSQRDRANTEAFF
many	TRBV20-1	TRBJ1-2	-	TGCAGTGCTAGGTTCCATAGGGCCGTCTATGGCTACACCTTC	CSARFHRAVYGYTF
many	TRBV7-9	TRBJ1-2	-	TGTGCCAGCATTCATTCAGGGGTTGCGGGATATGGCTACACCTTC	CASIHSGVAGYGYTF
many	TRBV12-3/TRBV12-4	TRBJ1-4	TRBD1	TGTGCCAGCAAGGGGGCTATTGCTAATGAAAAACTGTTTTTT	CASKGAIANEKLFF
many	TRBV6-6	TRBJ2-1	-	TGTGCCAGCAGCTCCCAGATCCGGAATTCCTACAATGAGCAGTTCTTC	CASSSQIRNSYNEQFF
-	TRBV5-1	TRBJ1-1	TRBD1	TGCGCCAGCAGCTCGGACAGGCCGAACACTGAAGCTTTCTTT	CASSSDRPNTEAFF
many	TRBV6-5	TRBJ2-3	TRBD1	TGTGCCAGCAGTTACGGACAGGGTTTCAAATCTGGTACGCAGTATTTT	CASSYGQGFKSGTQYF
medium-sized	TRBV6-5	TRBJ2-1	-	TGTGCCAGCCGCCGTTGGCACAGACCTTACAATGAGCAGTTCTTC	CASRRWHRPYNEQFF
many	TRBV7-2	TRBJ1-6	-	TGTGCCAGCAGCTTGGGGAATTCACCCCTCCACTTT	CASSLGNSPLHF
many	TRBV29-1	TRBJ2-1	-	TGCAGCGTGCTAGACTTTTACAATGAGCAGTTCTTC	CSVLDFYNEQFF
many	TRBV24-1	TRBJ2-3	-	TGTGCCACCAGTTTGGGCGGGGGCCCAGATACGCAGTATTTT	CATSLGGGPDTQYF
many	TRBV30	TRBJ1-1	-	TGTGCCTGGGCGGAAAGGGAAGCTTTCTTT	CAWAEREAFF
many	TRBV29-1	TRBJ1-4	-	TGCAGCGTGGGGACATCGGCTAATGAAAAACTGTTTTTT	CSVGTSANEKLFF
many	TRBV7-8	TRBJ1-6	-	TGTGCCAGCAGCTTAGGGCAGTGGAATTCACCCCTCCACTTT	CASSLGQWNSPLHF
few	TRBV5-5	TRBJ1-1	TRBD1	TGTGCCAGCAGCTTTAGGGGGCTCTCCATGAACACTGAAGCTTTCTTT	CASSFRGLSMNTEAFF
many	TRBV6-1	TRBJ1-2	-	TGTGCCAGCAGTGAAGGTTTATTTGGCCCCAACTATGGCTACACCTTC	CASSEGLFGPNYGYTF
-	TRBV10-1	TRBJ2-3	-	TGCGCCAGTTCTAACACAGAAACGCAGTATTTT	CASSNTETQYF
few	TRBV24-1	TRBJ2-1	TRBD1	TGTGCCACCAGTGCGGGGACAGGGGATGCGAATGAGCAGTTCTTC	CATSAGTGDANEQFF
many	TRBV24-1	TRBJ2-1	-	TGTGCCACCAGTGATTTGCGCACCAAGAACTACAATGAGCAGTTCTTC	CATSDLRTKNYNEQFF
many	TRBV7-2	TRBJ2-3	-	TGTGCCAGCAGCAGAGCCCCTATCGCAGATACGCAGTATTTT	CASSRAPIADTQYF
-	TRBV10-2	TRBJ2-7	TRBD1	TGCGCCAGCAGTCGGACAGGTTCCGTCTACGAGCAGTACTTC	CASSRTGSVYEQYF
-	TRBV19	TRBJ2-1	TRBD2	TGTGCCAGTAGTTCCGTCGGGACTAGCGGGATTTCGGCCTACAATGAGCAGTTCTTC	CASSSVGTSGISAYNEQFF
few	TRBV12-3/TRBV12-4	TRBJ1-5	-	TGTGCCAGCAGTTTCAGGGCCGTTCAGCCCCAGCATTTT	CASSFRAVQPQHF
many	TRBV7-2	TRBJ2-7	TRBD2	TGTGCCAGCAGCTTATCGCGCGGGAGCTCCTACGAGCAGTACTTC	CASSLSRGSSYEQYF
few	TRBV20-1	TRBJ2-7	-	TGCAGTGCTACCCCCCGTCTACTAGCTAGAGCCTACGAGCAGTACTTC	CSATPRLLARAYEQYF
many	TRBV12-3/TRBV12-4	TRBJ1-5	-	TGTCCCAGCAGTTTAACGCAGGGTGTCAATCAGCCCCAGCATTTT	CPSSLTQGVNQPQHF
many	TRBV6-1	TRBJ2-3	-	TGTGCCAGCAGTGAAGCGGGGGGTAGAACAGATACGCAGTATTTT	CASSEAGGRTDTQYF
many	TRBV2	TRBJ2-3	TRBD1	TGTGCCAGCAGTAACCAACCCACAGGGGCGGATACGCAGTATTTT	CASSNQPTGADTQYF
many	TRBV18	TRBJ1-4	-	TGTGCCAGCTCACCCTATCAAGATAATGAAAAACTGTTTTTT	CASSPYQDNEKLFF
few	TRBV10-3	TRBJ2-1	-	TGTGCCATCAGTGAGTCAGGGCAACCCTACAATGAGCAGTTCTTC	CAISESGQPYNEQFF
-	TRBV7-9	TRBJ1-1	-	TGTGCCAGCAGCTTCGGGGCAGAAAAAGCTTTCTTT	CASSFGAEKAFF
many	TRBV10-3	TRBJ2-1	TRBD1	TGTGCCATCAGCGGGACAGGGGACCTGAGTGAGCAGTTCTTC	CAISGTGDLSEQFF
many	TRBV30	TRBJ2-3	-	TGTGCCACCGCAGGGGTCAGTCAAGATACGCAGTATTTT	CATAGVSQDTQYF
many	TRBV6-1	TRBJ2-1	-	TGTGCCAGCAGGGGGAACGGCTACAATGAGCAGTTCTTC	CASRGNGYNEQFF
many	TRBV7-9	TRBJ2-2	-	TGTGCCAGCAGCTTCAAAGGGCGTCGGAACACCGGGGAGCTGTTTTTT	CASSFKGRRNTGELFF